The following is a T cell receptor beta chain sequence with its context. Its cognate antigen is unknown. This entry comes from a study of ipilimumab plus nivolumab after autologous stem cell transplantation. Study information: The DLBCL cohort had primary refractory and relapsed disease, with 18-month progression-free survival of around 84% and 29%. Study-level points and caveats: The authors say TCR, Treg and microbiome findings warrant further study.

Patients got 3 mg/kg IV nivolumab weeks 1, 4, 7, 10, then biweekly through week 26. Germline lookup yields CDR1 SNHLY and CDR2 FYNNEI. Trimming left V 2 bases short and J 2 bases short, with 6 bases between. This CDR3 is built from 13 residues. Here immunoSEQ multiplex PCR was the method, and the copy in TCRdb shows in-frame clones only, minus some. In the table there are 8,500 to 11,000 clones, approximately 72% of which are singletons. This specimen was PBMCs, taken in a trial of ipilimumab plus nivolumab as post-transplant consolidation. The chain is built from TRBV2 and TRBJ1-2; D not resolved. The clonotype comes from a male donor with diffuse large B-cell lymphoma. The CDR3 nucleotides read TGTGCCAGCAGTGAAATGGGGAACTATGGCTACACCTTC. Protein: CASSEMGNYGYTF.